Described below is a single T cell receptor (beta chain) sequence and its context. The antigen is unknown. PCR primers comprised 60 Vbeta and 13 Jbeta primers. Using immunoSEQ multiplex PCR, the repertoire was profiled, and TCRdb retains in-frame clones only, with some absent. The data contain about 100,000 clones, 73% of them seen just once; the ten biggest clones take up around 7.4%. This entry is derived from a study of cytomegalovirus exposure and HLA in healthy donors. Findings of the study overall: In an earlier analysis, in some 540 donors, most V segments appeared productive either ~87% or ~30% of the time. The study labeled 150 to 200 TCR beta chains cytomegalovirus-associated. From TCR beta sequences, most subjects' HLA-A and HLA-B alleles were reportedly predicted accurately.

Germline V gene data show CDR1 as KGHSH and CDR2 as LQKENI. This CDR3 has 15 residues. Trimming took off 2 bases at V and 1 base at J, with 11 bases between the two ends. Sequencing used PBMCs. V and J are TRBV18 and TRBJ1-1; possible D gene TRBD1, 5 bases. This sequence originates from a young man in good health and CMV-seronegative. The CDR3 sequence: CASSPSRQQNTEAFF. CDR3 bases: TGTGCCAGCTCACCAAGCCGACAGCAGAACACTGAAGCTTTCTTT. Based on the CDR3 plus reference TRBV18 and TRBJ1-1, the full variable domain is NAGVMQNPRHLVRRRGQEARLRCSPMKGHSHVYWYRQLPEEGLKFMVYLQKENIIDESGMPKERFSAEFPKEGPSILRIQQVVRGDSAAYFCASSPSRQQNTEAFFGQGTRLTVV.